The rows below give T cell receptor beta chains drawn from one sample of a study of T cells after yellow fever vaccination. TCRdb recomputed calls from the 5' RACE reads with MiXCR, one row per CDR3 protein. The table lists roughly 300,000 distinct CDR3 sequences, about 6.9% of them singletons. Material: PBMCs, obtained about 49 days after the first yellow fever vaccination. The receptors shown here come from a man between 18 and 29 years old who received the YFV17D yellow fever vaccine. The CDR3 runs from the conserved cysteine through the conserved F or W. A D gene is named only where the DNA matches it firmly. Clone size, where shown, is once, few, many, or a class for clones that have expanded.

V gene: TRBV6-1
D gene: -
clone size: -
J gene: TRBJ2-5
CDR3 protein: CASSEIVDATQYF
CDR3 DNA: TGTGCCAGCAGTGAAATCGTCGACGCGACCCAGTACTTC

V gene: TRBV5-1
D gene: -
clone size: many
J gene: TRBJ2-2
CDR3 protein: CASSLFPQGNTGELFF
CDR3 DNA: TGCGCCAGCAGCTTGTTCCCCCAGGGGAACACCGGGGAGCTGTTTTTT

V gene: TRBV6-2/TRBV6-3
D gene: -
clone size: few
J gene: TRBJ1-2
CDR3 protein: CASNQGGYGYTF
CDR3 DNA: TGTGCCAGCAATCAGGGAGGCTATGGCTACACCTTC

V gene: TRBV20-1
D gene: -
clone size: -
J gene: TRBJ1-1
CDR3 protein: CSAYGRTEAFF
CDR3 DNA: TGCAGTGCTTATGGACGGACTGAAGCTTTCTTT

V gene: TRBV3-1
D gene: TRBD2
clone size: few
J gene: TRBJ2-5
CDR3 protein: CASSGMLAGGETQYF
CDR3 DNA: TGTGCCAGCAGCGGGATGCTAGCGGGGGGGGAGACCCAGTACTTC

V gene: TRBV29-1
D gene: -
clone size: many
J gene: TRBJ1-1
CDR3 protein: CSVQNTEAFF
CDR3 DNA: TGCAGCGTGCAGAACACTGAAGCTTTCTTT

V gene: TRBV5-1
D gene: TRBD1
clone size: few
J gene: TRBJ1-5
CDR3 protein: CASSEGTAFAPQHF
CDR3 DNA: TGCGCCAGCAGCGAGGGGACAGCCTTCGCGCCCCAGCATTTT

V gene: TRBV7-9
D gene: -
clone size: few
J gene: TRBJ2-5
CDR3 protein: CASSLARRPQETQYF
CDR3 DNA: TGTGCCAGCAGCTTAGCTAGGCGGCCCCAAGAGACCCAGTACTTC

V gene: TRBV4-3
D gene: -
clone size: few
J gene: TRBJ1-3
CDR3 protein: CASSQQGSGNTIYF
CDR3 DNA: TGCGCCAGCAGCCAACAGGGATCTGGAAACACCATATATTTT

V gene: TRBV5-1
D gene: TRBD1
clone size: -
J gene: TRBJ1-2
CDR3 protein: CASSLQGAGDGYTF
CDR3 DNA: TGCGCCAGCAGCCTACAGGGGGCTGGCGATGGCTACACCTTC

V gene: TRBV11-2
D gene: -
clone size: -
J gene: TRBJ2-2
CDR3 protein: CASSTLRGANTGELFF
CDR3 DNA: TGTGCCAGCAGCACCTTACGTGGGGCGAATACCGGGGAGCTGTTTTTT

V gene: TRBV2
D gene: TRBD1
clone size: -
J gene: TRBJ1-1
CDR3 protein: CASRRDSTEAFF
CDR3 DNA: TGTGCCAGCAGAAGGGACAGCACTGAAGCTTTCTTT

V gene: TRBV18
D gene: -
clone size: few
J gene: TRBJ2-7
CDR3 protein: CASSPDNYEQYF
CDR3 DNA: TGTGCCAGCTCACCGGACAACTACGAGCAGTACTTC

V gene: TRBV10-1
D gene: -
clone size: few
J gene: TRBJ2-7
CDR3 protein: CASSVGGFREQYF
CDR3 DNA: TGCGCCAGCAGTGTTGGGGGATTCAGGGAGCAGTACTTC

V gene: TRBV20-1
D gene: TRBD1
clone size: -
J gene: TRBJ1-1
CDR3 protein: CSPRGGTPGDTEAFF
CDR3 DNA: TGCAGTCCGCGAGGGGGCACCCCGGGGGACACTGAAGCTTTCTTT

V gene: TRBV2
D gene: TRBD1
clone size: -
J gene: TRBJ2-3
CDR3 protein: CASSELGVGQGGDTQYF
CDR3 DNA: TGTGCCAGCAGTGAACTCGGAGTAGGACAGGGGGGAGATACGCAGTATTTT

V gene: TRBV6-5
D gene: -
clone size: -
J gene: TRBJ1-2
CDR3 protein: CASSYVRSHGYTF
CDR3 DNA: TGTGCCAGCAGTTACGTTCGCTCGCATGGCTACACCTTC

V gene: TRBV20-1
D gene: TRBD2
clone size: many
J gene: TRBJ2-1
CDR3 protein: CSAKLNSGGVYNEQFF
CDR3 DNA: TGCAGTGCTAAGCTAAATAGCGGGGGAGTTTACAATGAGCAGTTCTTC

V gene: TRBV20-1
D gene: TRBD2
clone size: -
J gene: TRBJ2-3
CDR3 protein: CSARSGGGLVDTQYF
CDR3 DNA: TGCAGTGCCAGGTCCGGGGGGGGCCTGGTAGATACGCAGTATTTT

V gene: TRBV20-1
D gene: -
clone size: few
J gene: TRBJ2-3
CDR3 protein: CSARKSQSTDTQYF
CDR3 DNA: TGCAGTGCCCGGAAGTCGCAGAGCACAGATACGCAGTATTTT

V gene: TRBV5-1
D gene: TRBD2
clone size: -
J gene: TRBJ2-1
CDR3 protein: CASSGKLAGDFYSSYNEQFF
CDR3 DNA: TGCGCCAGCAGCGGGAAACTAGCGGGGGATTTCTACAGCTCCTACAATGAGCAGTTCTTC

V gene: TRBV6-2/TRBV6-3
D gene: -
clone size: -
J gene: TRBJ1-5
CDR3 protein: CASSPAYSNQPQHF
CDR3 DNA: TGTGCCAGCAGTCCCGCTTATAGCAATCAGCCCCAGCATTTT

V gene: TRBV6-2/TRBV6-3
D gene: -
clone size: few
J gene: TRBJ2-5
CDR3 protein: CASSYTSGPRWETQYF
CDR3 DNA: TGTGCCAGCAGTTACACGAGCGGCCCCCGCTGGGAGACCCAGTACTTC

V gene: TRBV20-1
D gene: TRBD2
clone size: many
J gene: TRBJ2-1
CDR3 protein: CSAPPRTSDAEQFF
CDR3 DNA: TGCAGTGCCCCTCCGAGGACTAGCGATGCTGAGCAGTTCTTC

V gene: TRBV4-3
D gene: TRBD2
clone size: -
J gene: TRBJ2-3
CDR3 protein: CASSQEAVAGGTDTQYF
CDR3 DNA: TGCGCCAGCAGCCAAGAAGCAGTGGCGGGGGGCACAGATACGCAGTATTTT

V gene: TRBV29-1
D gene: -
clone size: many
J gene: TRBJ1-6
CDR3 protein: CSVEETSNSPLHF
CDR3 DNA: TGCAGCGTTGAGGAGACATCTAATTCACCCCTCCACTTT

V gene: TRBV2
D gene: TRBD2
clone size: many
J gene: TRBJ2-5
CDR3 protein: CASGDSGAETQYF
CDR3 DNA: TGTGCCAGCGGAGATAGCGGGGCGGAGACCCAGTACTTC

V gene: TRBV20-1
D gene: -
clone size: few
J gene: TRBJ1-6
CDR3 protein: CSARDRFRSYNSPLHF
CDR3 DNA: TGCAGTGCTAGAGACAGGTTCCGCTCCTATAATTCACCCCTCCACTTT

V gene: TRBV5-1
D gene: -
clone size: few
J gene: TRBJ1-1
CDR3 protein: CASSPGNPSTEAFF
CDR3 DNA: TGCGCCAGCAGCCCCGGGAACCCGTCGACTGAAGCTTTCTTT

V gene: TRBV20-1
D gene: -
clone size: few
J gene: TRBJ1-6
CDR3 protein: CSARDPRDGNSPLHF
CDR3 DNA: TGCAGTGCTAGAGATCCCCGGGACGGAAATTCACCCCTCCACTTT

V gene: TRBV20-1
D gene: TRBD1
clone size: few
J gene: TRBJ1-2
CDR3 protein: CSARGDRLDGYTF
CDR3 DNA: TGCAGTGCTAGGGGGGACAGGTTGGATGGCTACACCTTC

V gene: TRBV27
D gene: -
clone size: many
J gene: TRBJ2-2
CDR3 protein: CASSFPGGTGELFF
CDR3 DNA: TGTGCCAGCAGTTTCCCCGGGGGCACCGGGGAGCTGTTTTTT

V gene: TRBV7-2
D gene: TRBD1
clone size: -
J gene: TRBJ1-2
CDR3 protein: CASSPQGGQIDGYTF
CDR3 DNA: TGTGCCAGCAGCCCCCAGGGGGGGCAGATCGATGGCTACACCTTC

V gene: TRBV19
D gene: -
clone size: few
J gene: TRBJ2-2
CDR3 protein: CASSIGGLAGELFF
CDR3 DNA: TGTGCCAGTAGTATAGGCGGACTGGCCGGGGAGCTGTTTTTT

V gene: TRBV9
D gene: -
clone size: few
J gene: TRBJ1-1
CDR3 protein: CASSAHGFGETEAFF
CDR3 DNA: TGTGCCAGCAGCGCCCATGGTTTTGGGGAGACTGAAGCTTTCTTT

V gene: TRBV6-5
D gene: -
clone size: few
J gene: TRBJ2-3
CDR3 protein: CASSGHSTDTQYF
CDR3 DNA: TGTGCCAGCAGCGGACACAGCACAGATACGCAGTATTTT

V gene: TRBV6-1
D gene: -
clone size: many
J gene: TRBJ2-5
CDR3 protein: CASSLGGDALAQYF
CDR3 DNA: TGTGCCAGCAGTCTAGGGGGGGACGCCCTGGCCCAGTACTTC

V gene: TRBV5-1
D gene: TRBD1
clone size: few
J gene: TRBJ2-3
CDR3 protein: CASSFGQVGPYF
CDR3 DNA: TGCGCCAGCAGCTTCGGACAGGTCGGGCCCTATTTT

V gene: TRBV10-2
D gene: TRBD2
clone size: many
J gene: TRBJ2-1
CDR3 protein: CASSDGGGRTYNEQFF
CDR3 DNA: TGCGCCAGCAGTGATGGCGGGGGGAGAACCTACAATGAGCAGTTCTTC

V gene: TRBV5-6
D gene: TRBD1
clone size: -
J gene: TRBJ2-2
CDR3 protein: CASSLFGQGDLVGELFF
CDR3 DNA: TGTGCCAGCAGCTTGTTCGGGCAGGGGGATTTGGTCGGGGAGCTGTTTTTT